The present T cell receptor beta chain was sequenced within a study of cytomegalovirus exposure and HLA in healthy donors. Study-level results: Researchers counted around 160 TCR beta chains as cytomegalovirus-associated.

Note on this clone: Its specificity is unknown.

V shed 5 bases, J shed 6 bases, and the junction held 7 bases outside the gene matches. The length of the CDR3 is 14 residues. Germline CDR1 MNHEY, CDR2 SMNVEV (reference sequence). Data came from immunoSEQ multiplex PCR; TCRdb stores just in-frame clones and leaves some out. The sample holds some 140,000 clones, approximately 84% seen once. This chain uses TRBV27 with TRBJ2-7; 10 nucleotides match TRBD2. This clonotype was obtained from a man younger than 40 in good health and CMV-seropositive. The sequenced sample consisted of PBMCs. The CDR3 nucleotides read TGTGCCAGCAGTCCTAGCGGGAGTCGCATCGAGCAGTACTTC. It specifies CASSPSGSRIEQYF.